The present TCR beta chain was sequenced within a study of CD8 T cells in Susac syndrome. Multiple sclerosis controls were treatment-naive patients with stable or active relapsing-remitting disease. Negative isolation was used for CD8+ and CD4+ T cells and FACS enrichment for TEMRA cells. General study findings and limits: An acknowledgment was made by the study that its TCR sequencing and HLA analysis involved relatively few individuals.

CDR3 length: 12 residues. Germline CDR1 SQVTM, CDR2 ANQGSEA. V dropped 7 bases and J dropped 9; count of bases not matched to a gene: 9. After extraction with the RNeasy kit, about 0.45 to 1 ug of the RNA was reverse transcribed using random hexamers. immunoSEQ multiplex PCR amplified TCR beta CDR3 across 54 Vbeta, 13 Jbeta. TCRdb reprocessed the immunoSEQ multiplex PCR reads with MiXCR, giving one entry per CDR3 protein. The table lists about 430,000 distinct CDR3 sequences, around 83% of them singletons, with about 0.12% in the top ten. Comments on this clonotype: What it binds is not known.

The rearrangement links TRBV29-1 to TRBJ2-5, with 9 positions matching TRBD1. Sequenced material: CD8+ T cells from PBMCs. This clonotype was sampled from a human donor with multiple sclerosis. CDR3 loop: CSEKRQGEAQYF. Written as DNA, the CDR3 is TGCAGCGAAAAGAGACAGGGGGAGGCCCAGTACTTC.